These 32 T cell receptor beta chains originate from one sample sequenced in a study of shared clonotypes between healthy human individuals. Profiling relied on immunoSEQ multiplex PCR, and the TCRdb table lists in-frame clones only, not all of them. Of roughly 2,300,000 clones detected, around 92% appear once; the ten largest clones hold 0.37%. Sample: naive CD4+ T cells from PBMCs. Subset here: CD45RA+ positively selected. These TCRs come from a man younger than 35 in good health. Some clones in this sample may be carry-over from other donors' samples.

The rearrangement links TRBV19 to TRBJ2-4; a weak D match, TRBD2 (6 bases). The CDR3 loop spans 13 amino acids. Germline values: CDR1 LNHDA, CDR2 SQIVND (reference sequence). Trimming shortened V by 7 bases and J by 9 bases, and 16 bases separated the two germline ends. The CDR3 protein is CASTGLRGGIQYF. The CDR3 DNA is TGTGCCAGTACGGGACTGCGAGGTGGCATTCAGTACTTC.

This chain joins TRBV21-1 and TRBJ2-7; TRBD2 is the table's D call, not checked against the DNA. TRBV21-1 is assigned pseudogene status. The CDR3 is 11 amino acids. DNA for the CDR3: TGTGCCAGCAGCATCCGGGACGAGCAGTACTTC. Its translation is CASSIRDEQYF.

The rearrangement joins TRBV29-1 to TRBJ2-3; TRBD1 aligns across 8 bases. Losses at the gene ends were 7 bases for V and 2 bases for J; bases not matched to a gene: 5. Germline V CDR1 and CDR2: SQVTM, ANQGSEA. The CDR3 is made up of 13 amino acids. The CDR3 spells CSANRGTTDTQYF. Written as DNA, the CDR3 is TGCAGCGCAAACAGGGGGACCACAGATACGCAGTATTTT.

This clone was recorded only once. CDR3 sequence (DNA): TGTGCCAGCTCTCTAGACAGCTCCTACGAGCAGTACTTC. It is translated as CASSLDSSYEQYF. The chain links TRBV21-1 to TRBJ2-7; the tabulated D call, TRBD1, remains unverified against the DNA. TRBV21-1 is a known pseudogene. The CDR3 is 13 amino acids.

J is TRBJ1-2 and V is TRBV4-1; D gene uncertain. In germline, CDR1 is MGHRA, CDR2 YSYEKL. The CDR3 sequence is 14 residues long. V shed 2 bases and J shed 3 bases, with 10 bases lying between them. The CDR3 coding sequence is TGCGCCAGCAGCCAAATCCGAAGAGACTATGGCTACACCTTC. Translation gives CASSQIRRDYGYTF.

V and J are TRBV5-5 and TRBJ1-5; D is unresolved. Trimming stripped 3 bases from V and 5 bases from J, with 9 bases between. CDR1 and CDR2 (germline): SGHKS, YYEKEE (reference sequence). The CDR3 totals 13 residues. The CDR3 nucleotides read TGTGCCAGCAGCTACGACGGCCATCAGCCCCAGCATTTT. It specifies CASSYDGHQPQHF.

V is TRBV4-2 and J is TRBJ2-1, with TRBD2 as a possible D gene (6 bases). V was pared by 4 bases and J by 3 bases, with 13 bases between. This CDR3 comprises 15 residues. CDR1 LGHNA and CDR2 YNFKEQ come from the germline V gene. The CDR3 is CASSLRPEGYNEQFF. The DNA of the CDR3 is TGTGCCAGCAGCCTACGGCCGGAGGGCTACAATGAGCAGTTCTTC.

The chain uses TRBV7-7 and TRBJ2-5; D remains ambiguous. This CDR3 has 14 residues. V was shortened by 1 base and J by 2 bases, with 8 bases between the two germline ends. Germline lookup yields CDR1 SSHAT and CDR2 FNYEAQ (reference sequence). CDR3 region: CASSLGAGQETQYF. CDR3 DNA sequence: TGTGCCAGCAGCTTAGGGGCCGGGCAAGAGACCCAGTACTTC.

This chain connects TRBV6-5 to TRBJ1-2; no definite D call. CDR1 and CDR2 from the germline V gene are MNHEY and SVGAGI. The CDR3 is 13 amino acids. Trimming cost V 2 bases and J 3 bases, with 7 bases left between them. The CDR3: CASSYEVDYGYTF. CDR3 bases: TGTGCCAGCAGTTACGAGGTGGACTATGGCTACACCTTC.

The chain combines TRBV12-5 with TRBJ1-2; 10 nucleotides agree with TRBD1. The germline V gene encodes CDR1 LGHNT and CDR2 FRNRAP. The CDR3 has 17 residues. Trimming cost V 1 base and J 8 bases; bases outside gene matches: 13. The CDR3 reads CASGLDLQDRGPIGYTF. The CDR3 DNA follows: TGTGCTAGTGGTTTGGATCTTCAAGACAGGGGGCCGATCGGCTACACCTTC. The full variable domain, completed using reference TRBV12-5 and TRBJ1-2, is DARVTQTPRHKVTEMGQEVTMRCQPILGHNTVFWYRQTMMQGLELLAYFRNRAPLDDSGMPKDRFSAEMPDATLATLKIQPSEPRDSAVYFCASGLDLQDRGPIGYTFGSGTRLTVV.

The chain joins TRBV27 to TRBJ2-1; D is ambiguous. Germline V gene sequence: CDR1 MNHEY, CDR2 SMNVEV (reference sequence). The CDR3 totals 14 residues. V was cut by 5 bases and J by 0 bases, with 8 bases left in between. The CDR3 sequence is CASSPRGSYNEQFF. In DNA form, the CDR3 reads TGTGCCAGCAGTCCCCGTGGCTCCTACAATGAGCAGTTCTTC.

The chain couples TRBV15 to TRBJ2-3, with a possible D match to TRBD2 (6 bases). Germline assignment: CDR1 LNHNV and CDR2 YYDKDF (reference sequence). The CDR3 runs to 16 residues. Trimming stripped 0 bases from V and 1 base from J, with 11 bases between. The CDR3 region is CATSRDIGSGTDTQYF. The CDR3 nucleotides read TGTGCCACCAGCAGAGATATCGGGAGCGGCACAGATACGCAGTATTTT.

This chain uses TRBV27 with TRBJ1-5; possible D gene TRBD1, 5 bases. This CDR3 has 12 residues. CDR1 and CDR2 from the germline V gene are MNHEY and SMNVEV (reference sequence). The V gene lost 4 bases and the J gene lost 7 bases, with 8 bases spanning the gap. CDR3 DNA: TGTGCCAGCAGTTCCACAGGACAGCCCCAGCATTTT. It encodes CASSSTGQPQHF.

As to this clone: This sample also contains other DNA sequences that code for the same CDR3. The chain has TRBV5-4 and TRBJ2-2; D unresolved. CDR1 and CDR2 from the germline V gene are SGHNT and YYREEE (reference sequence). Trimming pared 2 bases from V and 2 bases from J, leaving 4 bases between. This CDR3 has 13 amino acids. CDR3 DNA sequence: TGTGCCAGCAGCTTACAAAACACCGGGGAGCTGTTTTTT. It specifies CASSLQNTGELFF.

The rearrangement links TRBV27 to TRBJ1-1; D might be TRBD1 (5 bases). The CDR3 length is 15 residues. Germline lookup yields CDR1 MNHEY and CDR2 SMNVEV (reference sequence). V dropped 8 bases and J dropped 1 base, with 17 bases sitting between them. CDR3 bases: TGTGCCAGCGTGAAGGGGAGGTGGGCGAACACTGAAGCTTTCTTT. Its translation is CASVKGRWANTEAFF.

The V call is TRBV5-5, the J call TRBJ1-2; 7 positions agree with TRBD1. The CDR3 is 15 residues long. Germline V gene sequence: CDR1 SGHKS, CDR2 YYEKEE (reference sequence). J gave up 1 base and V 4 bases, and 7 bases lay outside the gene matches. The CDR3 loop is CASSPGQLLNYGYTF. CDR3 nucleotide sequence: TGTGCCAGCAGCCCGGGACAGCTGCTTAACTATGGCTACACCTTC. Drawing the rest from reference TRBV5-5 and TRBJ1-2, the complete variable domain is DAGVTQSPTHLIKTRGQQVTLRCSPISGHKSVSWYQQVLGQGPQFIFQYYEKEERGRGNFPDRFSARQFPNYSSELNVNALLLGDSALYLCASSPGQLLNYGYTFGSGTRLTVV.

The CDR3 DNA follows: TGCGCCAGCAGGAGGACAGGCGCCCTCTACGAGCAGTACTTC. It yields the protein CASRRTGALYEQYF. The chain uses TRBV10-2 and TRBJ2-7; 7 bases are a match to TRBD1. In germline, CDR1 is WSHSY, CDR2 SAAADI. The CDR3 sequence is 14 residues long. V gave up 6 bases and J gave up 3 bases; unmatched junction bases: 8.

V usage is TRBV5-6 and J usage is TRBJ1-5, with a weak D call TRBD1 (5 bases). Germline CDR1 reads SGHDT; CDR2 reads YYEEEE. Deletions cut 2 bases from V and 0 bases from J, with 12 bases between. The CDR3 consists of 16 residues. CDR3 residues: CASSFWRGGSNQPQHF. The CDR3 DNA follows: TGTGCCAGCAGCTTCTGGAGGGGAGGTAGCAATCAGCCCCAGCATTTT.

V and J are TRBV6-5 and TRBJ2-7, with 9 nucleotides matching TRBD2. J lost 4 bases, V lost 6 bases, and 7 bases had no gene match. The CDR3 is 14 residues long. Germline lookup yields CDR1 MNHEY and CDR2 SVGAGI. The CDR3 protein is CASRGSGRVYEQYF. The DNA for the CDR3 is TGTGCCAGCAGGGGTAGCGGGAGAGTTTACGAGCAGTACTTC.

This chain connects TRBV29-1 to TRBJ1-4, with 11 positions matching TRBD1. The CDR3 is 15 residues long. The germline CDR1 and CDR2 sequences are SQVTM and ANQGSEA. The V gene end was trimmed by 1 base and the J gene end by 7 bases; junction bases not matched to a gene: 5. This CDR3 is CSVEGGQGDAEKLFF. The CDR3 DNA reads TGCAGCGTTGAAGGGGGACAGGGGGACGCTGAAAAACTGTTTTTT.

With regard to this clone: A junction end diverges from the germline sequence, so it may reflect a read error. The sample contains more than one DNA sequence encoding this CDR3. The CDR3 reads CASSYQETQYF. The CDR3 DNA follows: TGTGCCAGCAGTTACCAGGAGACCCAGTACTTC. The chain combines TRBV6-6 with TRBJ2-5; D not certain. CDR3 length: 11 residues. Germline V CDR1 and CDR2: MNHNY, SVGAGI (reference sequence).

In DNA form, the CDR3 reads TGTGCCTGGAAGGGGTTTAACACTGAAGCTTTCTTT. As protein: CAWKGFNTEAFF. The chain employs TRBV30 and TRBJ1-1, with D perhaps TRBD1 (5 bases). The germline V gene encodes CDR1 GTSNPN and CDR2 SVGIG (reference sequence). The CDR3 is made up of 12 amino acids. V was clipped by 4 bases and J by 2 bases, with 8 bases between them.

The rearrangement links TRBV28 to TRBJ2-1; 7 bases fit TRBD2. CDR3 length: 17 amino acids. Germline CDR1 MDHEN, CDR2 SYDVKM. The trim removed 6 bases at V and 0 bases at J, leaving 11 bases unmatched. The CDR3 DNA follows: TGTGCCAGCAGGGAATCTAGCGGACTAAGCTCCTACAATGAGCAGTTCTTC. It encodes CASRESSGLSSYNEQFF.

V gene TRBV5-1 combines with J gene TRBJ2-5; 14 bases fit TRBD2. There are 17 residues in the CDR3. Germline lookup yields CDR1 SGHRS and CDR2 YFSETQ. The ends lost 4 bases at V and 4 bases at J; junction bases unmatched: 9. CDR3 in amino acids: CASSPQTSGRAGETQYF. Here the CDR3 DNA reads TGCGCCAGCAGCCCACAGACTAGCGGGAGGGCAGGAGAGACCCAGTACTTC. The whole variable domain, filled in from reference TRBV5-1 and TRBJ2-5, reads KAGVTQTPRYLIKTRGQQVTLSCSPISGHRSVSWYQQTPGQGLQFLFEYFSETQRNKGNFPGRFSGRQFSNSRSEMNVSTLELGDSALYLCASSPQTSGRAGETQYFGPGTRLLVL.

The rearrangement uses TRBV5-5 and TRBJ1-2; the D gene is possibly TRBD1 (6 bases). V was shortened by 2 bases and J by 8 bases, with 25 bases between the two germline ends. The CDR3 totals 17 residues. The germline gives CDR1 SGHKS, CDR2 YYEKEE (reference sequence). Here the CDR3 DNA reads TGTGCCAGCAGCTTAAGCGCCGGTAGACAGGCGTCGGGAGGCTACACCTTC. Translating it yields CASSLSAGRQASGGYTF.

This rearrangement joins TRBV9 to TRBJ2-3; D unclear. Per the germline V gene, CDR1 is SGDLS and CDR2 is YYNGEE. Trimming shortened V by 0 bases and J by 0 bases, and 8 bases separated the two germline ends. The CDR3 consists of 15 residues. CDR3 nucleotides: TGTGCCAGCAGCGTAGCTTGGGGTAGCACAGATACGCAGTATTTT. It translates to CASSVAWGSTDTQYF.

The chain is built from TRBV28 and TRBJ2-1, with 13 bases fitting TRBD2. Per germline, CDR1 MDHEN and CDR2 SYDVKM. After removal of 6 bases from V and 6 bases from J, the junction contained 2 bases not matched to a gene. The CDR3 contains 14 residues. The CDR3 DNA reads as TGTGCCAGCAGGCGGACTAGCGGGAGCAATGAGCAGTTCTTC. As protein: CASRRTSGSNEQFF.

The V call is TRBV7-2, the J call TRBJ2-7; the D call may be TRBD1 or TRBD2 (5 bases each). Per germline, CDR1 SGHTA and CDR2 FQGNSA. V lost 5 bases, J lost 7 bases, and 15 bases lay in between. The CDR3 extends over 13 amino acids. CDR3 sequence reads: CASSPEGLGEQYF. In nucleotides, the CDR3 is TGTGCCAGCAGCCCCGAGGGGTTGGGGGAGCAGTACTTC.

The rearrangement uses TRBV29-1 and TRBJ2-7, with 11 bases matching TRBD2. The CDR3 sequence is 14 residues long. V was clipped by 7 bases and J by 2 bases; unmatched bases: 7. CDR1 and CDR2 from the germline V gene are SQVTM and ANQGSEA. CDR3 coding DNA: TGCAGCGCCGGACTGACTAGCGGGGCCTACGAGCAGTACTTC. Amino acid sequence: CSAGLTSGAYEQYF.

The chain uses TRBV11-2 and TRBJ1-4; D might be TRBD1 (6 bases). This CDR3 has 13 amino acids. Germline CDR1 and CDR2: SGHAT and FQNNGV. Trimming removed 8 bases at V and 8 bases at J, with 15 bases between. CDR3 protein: CASRNRVVEKLFF. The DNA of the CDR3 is TGTGCCAGCCGAAACAGGGTAGTGGAAAAACTGTTTTTT. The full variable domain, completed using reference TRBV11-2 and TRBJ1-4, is EAGVAQSPRYKIIEKRQSVAFWCNPISGHATLYWYQQILGQGPKLLIQFQNNGVVDDSQLPKDRFSAERLKGVDSTLKIQPAKLEDSAVYLCASRNRVVEKLFFGSGTQLSVL.

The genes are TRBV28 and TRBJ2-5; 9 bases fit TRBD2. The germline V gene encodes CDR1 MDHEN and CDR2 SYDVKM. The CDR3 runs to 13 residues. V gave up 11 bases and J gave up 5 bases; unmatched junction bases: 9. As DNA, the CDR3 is TGTGCCGGAAGAGCGGGAGGTAGGGAGACCCAGTACTTC. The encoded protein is CAGRAGGRETQYF.

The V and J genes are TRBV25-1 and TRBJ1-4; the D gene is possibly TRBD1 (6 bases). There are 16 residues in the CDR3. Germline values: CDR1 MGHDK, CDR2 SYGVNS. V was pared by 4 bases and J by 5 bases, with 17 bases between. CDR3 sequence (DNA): TGTGCCAGCAGTGCCCTTGGGCGGGGGCCGAATGAAAAACTGTTTTTT. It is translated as CASSALGRGPNEKLFF.